This T cell receptor beta chain comes out of a study of tumor-infiltrating lymphocytes in primary liver carcinoma. Study background: Resection treated the patients' primary liver carcinoma. The patients included men and women who were aged 30 to 69 years. Among the tumors, stages were T1-T3 N0M0 and sizes about 4 to 10 cm.

TCR beta cDNA was prepared out of about 530 ng total RNA by means of a constant-region primer. Sequencing libraries for TCR beta derived from three nested multiplex PCR rounds that used slightly modified ARM-PCR. Investigators reported that the first two PCR rounds, at roughly 10 cycles each, used TRBV1-TRBV30 forward primers with a C-beta reverse primer. TCRdb re-analysed the multiplex PCR reads in MiXCR, keeping a single row per CDR3 protein. The table includes some 190,000 distinct CDR3 sequences, around 60% detected once. Unsorted whole blood yielded the blood RNA, and germline DNA was also extracted. A four-milliliter peripheral blood sample was collected before surgery. The trim removed 1 base at V and 2 bases at J, leaving 8 bases unmatched. The CDR3 contains 16 residues. Germline loops: CDR1 MGHRA, CDR2 YSYEKL.

The receptor was derived from a man aged 35-49 years with primary liver carcinoma and hepatitis B virus infection. The rearrangement joins TRBV4-1 to TRBJ2-7, with 7 bases identical to TRBD2. Sample: peripheral blood. CDR3 loop: CASSQVGGGGPYEQYF. CDR3 in DNA: TGCGCCAGCAGCCAAGTGGGGGGGGGAGGGCCCTACGAGCAGTACTTC.